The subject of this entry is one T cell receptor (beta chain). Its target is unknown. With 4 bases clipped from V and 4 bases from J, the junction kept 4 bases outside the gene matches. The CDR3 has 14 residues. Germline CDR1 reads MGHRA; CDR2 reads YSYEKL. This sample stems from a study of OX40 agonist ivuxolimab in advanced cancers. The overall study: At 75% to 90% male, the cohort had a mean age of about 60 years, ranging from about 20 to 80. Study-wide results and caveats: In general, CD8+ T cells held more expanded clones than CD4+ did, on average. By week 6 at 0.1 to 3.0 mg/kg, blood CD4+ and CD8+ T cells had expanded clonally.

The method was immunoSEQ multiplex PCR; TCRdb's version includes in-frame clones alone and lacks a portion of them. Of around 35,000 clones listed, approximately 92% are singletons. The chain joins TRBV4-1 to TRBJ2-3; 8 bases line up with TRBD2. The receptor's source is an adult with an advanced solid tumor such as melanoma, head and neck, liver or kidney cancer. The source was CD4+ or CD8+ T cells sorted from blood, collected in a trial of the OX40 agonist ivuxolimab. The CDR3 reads CASSRAGAADTQYF. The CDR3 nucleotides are TGCGCCAGCAGCCGAGCGGGAGCAGCAGATACGCAGTATTTT.